What follows are 5 T cell receptor beta chains derived from one specimen sequenced in a study of shared clonotypes between healthy human individuals. Produced via immunoSEQ multiplex PCR; TCRdb's table is partial and in-frame only. The sample yields under 600,000 clones, around 95% seen once. Input material: naive CD4+ T cells sorted from blood. The subset: CD45RA+ positively selected. These receptors were taken from a woman in her thirties in good health.

In regard to this clone: This sample also contains other DNA sequences that code for the same CDR3. The rearrangement links TRBV5-1 to TRBJ2-3; D perhaps matches TRBD2 (5 bases). In germline, CDR1 is SGHRS, CDR2 YFSETQ. Trimming cost V 0 bases and J 4 bases, with 9 bases left between them. CDR3 length: 14 amino acids. CDR3 in DNA: TGCGCCAGCAGCTTGGCTGGAGGTGCAGATACGCAGTATTTT. Translation gives CASSLAGGADTQYF.

The rearrangement links TRBV6-5 to TRBJ1-1; D not resolved. The germline V gene has CDR1 MNHEY and CDR2 SVGAGI. Trimming shortened V by 2 bases and J by 1 base, and 8 bases separated the two germline ends. The length of the CDR3 is 14 residues. The CDR3 DNA is TGTGCCAGCAGTTACGGCCTGGGGAACACTGAAGCTTTCTTT. It codes for CASSYGLGNTEAFF.

This sequence joins TRBV5-4 and TRBJ2-1; 8 nucleotides agree with TRBD2. Trimming cost V 0 bases and J 7 bases; bases outside gene matches: 9. Germline lookup yields CDR1 SGHNT and CDR2 YYREEE (reference sequence). The length of the CDR3 is 16 residues. CDR3 region: CASSLVLTGGPNEQFF. The DNA of the CDR3 is TGTGCCAGCAGCTTGGTGCTCACGGGAGGGCCAAATGAGCAGTTCTTC.

The rearrangement links TRBV11-2 to TRBJ2-7; tentatively, D is TRBD1 or TRBD2 (6 bases each). The germline V gene has CDR1 SGHAT and CDR2 FQNNGV. CDR3 size: 15 residues. Trimming pared 0 bases from V and 4 bases from J, leaving 13 bases between. CDR3 DNA: TGTGCCAGCAGCTTAGAAGGAGGGGGTACGTACGAGCAGTACTTC. Translated: CASSLEGGGTYEQYF.

This clone was seen just once. The V and J genes are TRBV5-6 and TRBJ1-2; D is undetermined. Germline CDR1 reads SGHDT; CDR2 reads YYEEEE. The CDR3 is made up of 15 amino acids. V lost 1 base to trimming and J lost 3 bases, with 13 bases between them. The DNA for the CDR3 is TGTGCCAGCAGCTTGCGGAGCCCGAGGGACTATGGCTACACCTTC. Its translation: CASSLRSPRDYGYTF. Variable domain in full (rest from reference TRBV5-6 and TRBJ1-2): DAGVTQSPTHLIKTRGQQVTLRCSPKSGHDTVSWYQQALGQGPQFIFQYYEEEERQRGNFPDRFSGHQFPNYSSELNVNALLLGDSALYLCASSLRSPRDYGYTFGSGTRLTVV.